The 8 T cell receptor beta chains listed next were all sequenced from one sample in a study of blood T cell repertoires in COVID-19. Clones were sequenced by immunoSEQ multiplex PCR, and TCRdb holds only the in-frame ones, with some missing. Seen here are fewer than 35,000 clones, about 88% observed once, and the top ten hold about 8%. Material for sequencing was peripheral blood. Receptor source: a woman in her 50s with active COVID-19.

V gene TRBV5-5 combines with J gene TRBJ1-5, with D maybe TRBD1 (6 bases). The ends were cut back, 4 bases at V and 0 bases at J, with 11 bases in the middle. The V gene's germline CDR1 is SGHKS and CDR2 YYEKEE (reference sequence). This CDR3 region has 15 residues. The CDR3 loop reads CASSPTGYSNQPQHF. The CDR3 DNA is TGTGCCAGCAGCCCCACAGGGTATAGCAATCAGCCCCAGCATTTT.

This sequence joins TRBV29-1 and TRBJ2-1, with a possible D match to TRBD2 (6 bases). The germline V and J ends were trimmed by 3 bases and 7 bases, with 22 bases remaining between them. Germline CDR1 SQVTM, CDR2 ANQGSEA. The CDR3 is made up of 16 amino acids. The chain's CDR3 is CSVEDPSRETLNEQFF. The CDR3 region has the DNA TGCAGCGTTGAGGATCCCTCCCGGGAGACCCTAAATGAGCAGTTCTTC.

The chain has TRBV27 and TRBJ2-1; D may be TRBD2 (6 bases). V was cut by 8 bases and J by 7 bases, with 18 bases left in between. Germline loops: CDR1 MNHEY, CDR2 SMNVEV (reference sequence). The CDR3 consists of 14 residues. CDR3 amino acids: CASYRGGSNNEQFF. The CDR3 nucleotides are TGTGCCAGCTACCGTGGGGGGAGTAATAATGAGCAGTTCTTC.

V usage is TRBV2 and J usage is TRBJ2-6; D is uncertain. Germline CDR1 SNHLY, CDR2 FYNNEI. V shed 7 bases and J shed 0 bases, with 13 bases lying between them. This CDR3 is 16 amino acids long. The CDR3 DNA reads as TGTGCCAGCAACGCAGTCCCATTCTCTGGGGCCAACGTCCTGACTTTC. This translates into CASNAVPFSGANVLTF.

The rearrangement joins TRBV19 to TRBJ2-7; 8 nucleotides match TRBD1. Germline CDR1 and CDR2: LNHDA and SQIVND (reference sequence). The CDR3 is made up of 15 amino acids. V was pared by 5 bases and J by 1 base, with 7 bases of the junction left unmatched. CDR3 sequence reads: CASSVGQGWSYEQYF. For the CDR3, the DNA is TGTGCCAGTAGTGTCGGACAGGGTTGGTCCTACGAGCAGTACTTC.

This chain links TRBV2 with TRBJ2-1, with 15 nucleotides matching TRBD2. This CDR3 region has 19 residues. Losses at the gene ends were 4 bases for V and 3 bases for J; bases not matched to a gene: 10. The germline V gene has CDR1 SNHLY and CDR2 FYNNEI. The CDR3 nucleotides are TGTGCCAGCAGTGCGGACCGGACTAGCGGGAGGGCGGACTACAATGAGCAGTTCTTC. Protein sequence: CASSADRTSGRADYNEQFF.

The gene calls are TRBV19 and TRBJ1-1; D is uncertain. Germline values: CDR1 LNHDA, CDR2 SQIVND (reference sequence). The CDR3 spans 13 residues. Trimming removed 10 bases from V and 1 base from J, with 13 bases in between. DNA for the CDR3: TGTGCCACCGACGGCCGGGAGAACACTGAAGCTTTCTTT. As protein: CATDGRENTEAFF.

The chain has TRBV27 and TRBJ2-7; the match to TRBD2 covers 9 bases. The CDR3 runs 15 residues. In germline, CDR1 is MNHEY, CDR2 SMNVEV (reference sequence). Losses at the gene ends were 4 bases for V and 4 bases for J; bases not matched to a gene: 8. CDR3 bases: TGTGCCAGCAGTTCCTTAGCGGGAGTTTTGTACGAGCAGTACTTC. This encodes CASSSLAGVLYEQYF.